Given below is one T cell receptor (beta chain) in context. The target antigen is unknown. The V segment lost 4 bases and the J segment 0 bases; nucleotides outside the gene matches: 6. Per the germline V gene, CDR1 is SGHDT and CDR2 is YYEEEE. CDR3 length: 16 amino acids. Second-dose recipients at about 4 or about 12 weeks were treated as one pooled group. Measured with immunoSEQ multiplex PCR; TCRdb has only the in-frame clones, and not every one. The data show 85,000 or so clones, around 90% seen once. This sample is drawn from a study of T cell responses to AZD1222 COVID-19 vaccine. Broader study findings: The donors showed a predominance of white British ancestry and of females, with possible underestimation of clonal diversity. Increases in Spike-specific TCR breadth and depth were seen after two AZD1222 doses.

Sample: peripheral blood, taken 28 days after the second AZD1222 dose. The receptor was derived from an adult who received the AZD1222 COVID-19 vaccine. The rearrangement uses TRBV5-6 and TRBJ2-1; 8 bases map to TRBD2. CDR3 sequence reads: CASSPRGGYSYNEQFF. DNA of the CDR3: TGTGCCAGCAGCCCCCGGGGGGGATACTCCTACAATGAGCAGTTCTTC.